The 26 T cell receptor beta chains reported below all come from one sample, sequenced in a study of control samples from healthy donors and cancer patients. TCRdb's copy holds only in-frame clones and misses some; the assay was immunoSEQ multiplex PCR. The sample lists 170,000 or so clones; more than 85% were seen once. Sequenced input: blood. The receptor set was obtained from a woman in her forties in good health.

This clone was observed once. Germline and junction disagree at one end, which may indicate a read error. The same CDR3 is also encoded by other DNA sequences in this sample. V and J are TRBV5-8 and TRBJ2-2, with a tentative D call TRBD1 (6 bases). Germline CDR1 reads SGHTS; CDR2 reads YDEGEE. The CDR3 sequence is 17 residues long. Written as DNA, the CDR3 is TGCGCCAGCAGCTTGTCTCAGTGGGGGCTGAGAACCGGGGAGCTGTTTTTT. Encoded protein: CASSLSQWGLRTGELFF.

The CDR3 coding sequence is TGTGCCAGCACGGGACAGGGGAACACTGAAGCTTTCTTT. This translates into CASTGQGNTEAFF. The V call is TRBV2, the J call TRBJ1-1, with 9 bases lining up with TRBD1. This CDR3 is built from 13 residues. The trim removed 7 bases at V and 1 base at J, leaving 1 base unmatched. Germline V gene lookup returns CDR1 SNHLY and CDR2 FYNNEI.

The chain links TRBV5-6 to TRBJ2-7; tentative D call: TRBD2 (6 bases). CDR1 SGHDT and CDR2 YYEEEE come from the germline V gene. The V end lost 4 bases, the J end lost 2 bases, and 19 bases lay between the germline ends. The CDR3 consists of 16 residues. The DNA of the CDR3 is TGTGCCAGCAGCCTGGGGGAGGCCATGGGGACCTACGAGCAGTACTTC. As protein: CASSLGEAMGTYEQYF.

The gene calls are TRBV7-8 and TRBJ2-3; weak D call: TRBD2 (6 bases). Germline values: CDR1 SGHVS, CDR2 FQNEAQ. There are 9 residues in the CDR3. V lost 10 bases and J 9 bases, leaving 8 bases between the germline ends. CDR3 residues: CATGGTQYF. CDR3 coding DNA: TGTGCCACAGGAGGGACGCAGTATTTT.

The chain uses TRBV5-1 and TRBJ2-3, with TRBD1 matching over 10 bases. J lost 4 bases, V lost 7 bases, and 12 bases had no gene match. CDR1 and CDR2 from the germline V gene are SGHRS and YFSETQ. There are 16 residues in the CDR3. The CDR3 bases are TGCGCCAGCTACCCTTGGGCGGGGACAGGGGCAGATACGCAGTATTTT. The encoded protein is CASYPWAGTGADTQYF.

The chain joins TRBV4-1 to TRBJ1-5; D is undetermined. The ends were cut back, 6 bases at V and 0 bases at J, with 21 bases in the middle. The CDR3 is 18 residues long. Germline CDR1 reads MGHRA; CDR2 reads YSYEKL. In DNA form, the CDR3 reads TGCGCCAGCAGTCTATACGGACCACAGTCTAATAGCAATCAGCCCCAGCATTTT. Protein: CASSLYGPQSNSNQPQHF.

This sequence joins TRBV6-5 and TRBJ1-1; D is perhaps TRBD1 (6 bases). CDR1 is MNHEY, CDR2 SVGAGI, per germline. This CDR3 comprises 14 residues. V lost 6 bases and J 6 bases, leaving 17 bases between the germline ends. The CDR3 coding sequence is TGTGCCAGCAGCAAACAGGGCGCCTGGTCTGAAGCTTTCTTT. Its protein product is CASSKQGAWSEAFF.

This clone appeared once. The CDR3 nucleotides are TGTGCCAGCAGCCCCGGGGGGGGGAAGGACGAAAAACTGTTTTTT. Translation: CASSPGGGKDEKLFF. The V gene is TRBV7-4, the J gene TRBJ1-4, with a weak D call TRBD1 (5 bases). This CDR3 region has 15 residues. Trimming removed 5 bases from V and 8 bases from J, with 18 bases in between. Germline lookup yields CDR1 SGHVT and CDR2 SQSDAQ.

This clone was seen a handful of times. J is TRBJ1-2 and V is TRBV19; 7 bases align to TRBD1. Trimming at V came to 4 bases and at J to 7 bases, leaving 9 bases not matched to a gene. The CDR3 runs to 14 residues. Germline CDR1 reads LNHDA; CDR2 reads SQIVND (reference sequence). CDR3 nucleotides: TGTGCCAGTAGTAACCCACAGGGGCGAGGTGGCTACACCTTC. Its protein is CASSNPQGRGGYTF.

V is TRBV15 and J is TRBJ2-7, with TRBD2 matching over 7 bases. The V and J ends lost 3 bases and 0 bases, in that order; junction bases with no gene match: 2. The CDR3 loop spans 14 amino acids. Germline V CDR1 and CDR2: LNHNV, YYDKDF (reference sequence). Here the CDR3 DNA reads TGTGCCACCAGCAGGCGGGGGAGCTCCTACGAGCAGTACTTC. Translation gives CATSRRGSSYEQYF.

The chain employs TRBV9 and TRBJ1-4; 7 positions agree with TRBD1. Germline CDR1 is SGDLS and CDR2 is YYNGEE. This CDR3 is 12 amino acids long. V lost 1 base, J lost 10 bases, and 1 base stayed unmatched. The CDR3 here is CASSVQGGKLFF. In DNA, the CDR3 is TGTGCCAGCAGCGTACAGGGGGGAAAACTGTTTTTT.

This clone has just a few counts. The gene calls are TRBV27 and TRBJ1-4, with a possible D match to TRBD1 (5 bases). Germline V gives CDR1 MNHEY, CDR2 SMNVEV (reference sequence). CDR3 size: 15 residues. V was trimmed by 3 bases and J by 5 bases, leaving 13 bases between them. The CDR3 DNA reads TGTGCCAGCAGTTTGCCACGGGGGGGAAATGAAAAACTGTTTTTT. Translation: CASSLPRGGNEKLFF.

This chain uses TRBV9 with TRBJ2-6; possibly TRBD1 for D (6 bases). Germline CDR1 reads SGDLS; CDR2 reads YYNGEE. Trimming took 4 bases from V and 0 from J, leaving 14 bases between them. This CDR3 region has 17 residues. The CDR3 sequence is CASSTPQGPSGANVLTF. CDR3 sequence (DNA): TGTGCCAGCAGCACCCCACAGGGACCCTCTGGGGCCAACGTCCTGACTTTC.

The gene calls are TRBV6-6 and TRBJ2-7; D not certain. V lost 3 bases and J 6 bases, leaving 15 bases between the germline ends. This CDR3 has 14 residues. Germline V lookup: CDR1 MNHNY, CDR2 SVGAGI (reference sequence). DNA of the CDR3: TGTGCCAGCAGTTATGACCCCGGGTTATCCGAGCAGTACTTC. Its translation is CASSYDPGLSEQYF.

J is TRBJ2-2 and V is TRBV7-3, with a possible D match to TRBD2 (7 bases). V shed 2 bases and J shed 2 bases, with 18 bases lying between them. Per the germline V gene, CDR1 is SGHTA and CDR2 is FQGTGA. CDR3 size: 18 residues. CDR3 residues: CASSLQGGGTTNTGELFF. DNA for the CDR3: TGTGCCAGCAGCTTACAGGGCGGGGGCACCACTAACACCGGGGAGCTGTTTTTT.

V usage is TRBV3-1 (or the pseudogene TRBV3-2) and J usage is TRBJ1-1; D not resolved. Germline V lookup: CDR1 LGHDT, CDR2 YNNKEL (reference sequence). The CDR3 length is 15 residues. Trimming stripped 1 base from V and 4 bases from J, with 13 bases between. This chain's CDR3 is CASSQARGHTTEAFF. The DNA of the CDR3 is TGTGCCAGCAGCCAAGCCCGGGGTCACACCACTGAAGCTTTCTTT.

This clone was detected a few times. The V call is TRBV6-5, the J call TRBJ2-2; D remains unclear. CDR3 length: 13 amino acids. The germline V and J ends were trimmed by 0 bases and 1 base, with 0 bases remaining between them. CDR1 and CDR2 (germline): MNHEY, SVGAGI. CDR3 nucleotides: TGTGCCAGCAGTTACTCGAACACCGGGGAGCTGTTTTTT. Translated: CASSYSNTGELFF.

The chain has TRBV19 and TRBJ2-5; a possible D gene is TRBD2 (6 bases). Germline CDR1 and CDR2: LNHDA and SQIVND (reference sequence). This CDR3 has 14 residues. V gave up 3 bases and J gave up 3 bases, with 11 bases separating them. The CDR3 nucleotides read TGTGCCAGTAGTATCAGTGGAGGGGAAGAGACCCAGTACTTC. This codes for CASSISGGEETQYF.

The rearrangement links TRBV28 to TRBJ1-2, with a weak D call TRBD1 (6 bases). There are 14 residues in the CDR3. Trimming pared 5 bases from V and 3 bases from J, leaving 13 bases between. From germline, CDR1 is MDHEN and CDR2 SYDVKM. CDR3 residues: CASSPPGAYYGYTF. The CDR3 DNA reads as TGTGCCAGCAGTCCCCCAGGGGCGTACTATGGCTACACCTTC.

The V gene is TRBV10-3, the J gene TRBJ1-6; TRBD1 aligns across 8 bases. The CDR3 has 14 residues. Trimming took 7 bases from V and 10 from J; bases not matched to a gene: 9. Germline V gene data show CDR1 as ENHRY and CDR2 as SYGVKD. The CDR3 here is CAINPTGGDSPLHF. Written as DNA, the CDR3 is TGTGCCATCAACCCAACAGGGGGTGACTCACCCCTCCACTTT.

The rearrangement links TRBV9 to TRBJ2-7; D possibly matches TRBD1 or TRBD2 (5 bases each). There are 15 residues in the CDR3. The V gene lost 2 bases and the J gene lost 1 base, with 13 bases spanning the gap. Germline lookup yields CDR1 SGDLS and CDR2 YYNGEE. CDR3 bases: TGTGCCAGCAGCGTTTCAGGGACCGGATCCTACGAGCAGTACTTC. This sequence encodes CASSVSGTGSYEQYF.

The chain uses TRBV18 and TRBJ1-1; D is undetermined. This CDR3 spans 15 amino acids. Germline CDR1 KGHSH, CDR2 LQKENI. V shed 3 bases and J shed 4 bases, with 15 bases lying between them. The CDR3 loop is CASSPSALAPTEAFF. DNA for the CDR3: TGTGCCAGCTCACCCTCCGCGCTGGCCCCCACTGAAGCTTTCTTT.

This clone came up once. The rearrangement joins TRBV3-1 (or the pseudogene TRBV3-2) to TRBJ2-5; D gene ambiguous. Trimming cost V 4 bases and J 7 bases, with 10 bases left between them. The germline gives CDR1 LGHDT, CDR2 YNNKEL (reference sequence). CDR3 length: 12 amino acids. CDR3 sequence reads: CASSPGPGTQYF. The CDR3, as DNA: TGTGCCAGCAGCCCTGGTCCGGGGACCCAGTACTTC.

The chain has TRBV5-6 and TRBJ1-1; tentative D call: TRBD1 (6 bases). The length of the CDR3 is 13 residues. Germline V gives CDR1 SGHDT, CDR2 YYEEEE. V lost 2 bases to trimming and J lost 5 bases, with 10 bases between them. CDR3 in amino acids: CASSLQGRTEAFF. The CDR3 DNA reads as TGTGCCAGCAGCTTACAGGGACGGACTGAAGCTTTCTTT.

This chain uses TRBV2 with TRBJ1-4, with a possible D match to TRBD1 (5 bases). V was pared by 7 bases and J by 0 bases, with 12 bases between. Germline lookup yields CDR1 SNHLY and CDR2 FYNNEI. The CDR3 spans 15 residues. This CDR3 is CASMGTVATNEKLFF. Here the CDR3 DNA reads TGTGCCAGCATGGGGACGGTTGCAACTAATGAAAAACTGTTTTTT.

The chain is built from TRBV2 and TRBJ1-5; no clear D. V lost 1 base to trimming and J lost 0 bases, with 7 bases between them. The CDR3 consists of 15 residues. The germline gives CDR1 SNHLY, CDR2 FYNNEI. CDR3 sequence (DNA): TGTGCCAGCAGTGAAGGTCCTAATAGCAATCAGCCCCAGCATTTT. It encodes CASSEGPNSNQPQHF.